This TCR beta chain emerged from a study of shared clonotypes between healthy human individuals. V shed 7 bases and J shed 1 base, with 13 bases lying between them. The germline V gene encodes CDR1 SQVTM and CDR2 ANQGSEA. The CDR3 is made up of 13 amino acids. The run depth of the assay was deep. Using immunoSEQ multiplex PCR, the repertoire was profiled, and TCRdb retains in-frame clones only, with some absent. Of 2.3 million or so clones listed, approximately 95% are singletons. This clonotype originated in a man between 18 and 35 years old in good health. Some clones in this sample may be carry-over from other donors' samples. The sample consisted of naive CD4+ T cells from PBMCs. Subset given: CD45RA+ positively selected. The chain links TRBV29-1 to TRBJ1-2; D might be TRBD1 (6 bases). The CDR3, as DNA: TGCAGCGCCGGAGGGGGGGTTAACTATGGCTACACCTTC. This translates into CSAGGGVNYGYTF.